This is a list of T cell receptor beta chains from one sample in a study of T-cell reconstitution after alpha-beta-depleted transplantation in children. Via MiXCR, TCRdb re-called the PCR reads, giving one row per CDR3 protein. The sample carries hundreds of thousands of distinct CDR3 sequences, roughly 15% recorded once. Sequenced material: PBMCs, taken from the stem cell graft. The receptors come from a human donor who donated a stem cell graft to a child with Fanconi anemia. Both conserved end residues are part of each CDR3. A D gene is named only where the DNA matches it firmly. Clone size appears in some rows only: once, few, many, or a class for an expanded clone.

J	size	V	D	DNA	CDR3
TRBJ1-1	.	TRBV12-3/TRBV12-4	.	TGTGCCAGCGGTTTATTTCAGGGTAACACTGAAGCTTTCTTT	CASGLFQGNTEAFF
TRBJ1-2	few	TRBV20-1	.	TGCAGTGCTCCACCTCAAACTAACTATGGCTACACCTTC	CSAPPQTNYGYTF
TRBJ2-4	many	TRBV6-1	.	TGTGCCAGCAGGAAGGGGCCTTATTCCATTCAGTACTTC	CASRKGPYSIQYF
TRBJ1-4	.	TRBV6-5	TRBD1	TGTGCCAGCAGTTATATTAAGGGACAGGGAGTCGAAAAACTGTTTTTT	CASSYIKGQGVEKLFF
TRBJ1-1	few	TRBV7-2	.	TGTGCCAGCAGCCCACGCCCAGACAGGTCCACTGAAGCTTTCTTT	CASSPRPDRSTEAFF
TRBJ2-2	few	TRBV30	.	TGTGCCTGGAGAGAGATAAGAACCGGGGAGCTGTTTTTT	CAWREIRTGELFF
TRBJ1-2	few	TRBV27	.	TGTGCCAGCAGACAGGACACCCAGCTTGGCTACACCTTC	CASRQDTQLGYTF
TRBJ2-3	many	TRBV18	.	TGTGCCAGCTCACCGTCCGCAGATACGCAGTATTTT	CASSPSADTQYF
TRBJ1-2	few	TRBV20-1	TRBD1	TGCAGTGCTCGACCGGGACAGGGGTTCGTGAGGGGCTACACCTTC	CSARPGQGFVRGYTF
TRBJ2-3	once	TRBV4-3	TRBD2	TGCGCCAGCAGCCAAGATAACCCTAGCGGGGTTGGTACAGATACGCAGTATTTT	CASSQDNPSGVGTDTQYF
TRBJ2-2	many	TRBV6-5	.	TGTGCCAGCAGACCTCAGGGCGCCGGGGAGCTGTTTTTT	CASRPQGAGELFF
TRBJ1-1	few	TRBV12-3/TRBV12-4	.	TGTGCCAGCCACCCAGAAAGGGGCAGGGAAGGCAATGAAGCTTTCTTT	CASHPERGREGNEAFF
TRBJ1-1	few	TRBV7-9	.	TGTGCCAGCAGCTTAGGGGAGGGGGTGGACACTGAAGCTTTCTTT	CASSLGEGVDTEAFF
TRBJ1-3	few	TRBV11-2	.	TGTGCCAGCAGCTTTCTAGGGGCGCCCTACACCTCTGGAAACACCATATATTTT	CASSFLGAPYTSGNTIYF
TRBJ1-5	few	TRBV12-3/TRBV12-4	.	TGTGCCAGCAGCCAAAAAGAGGATCAGCCCCAGCATTTT	CASSQKEDQPQHF
TRBJ2-1	few	TRBV5-1	TRBD1	TGCGCCAGCAGCTCAACGACAGGGACCTACAATGAGCAGTTCTTC	CASSSTTGTYNEQFF
TRBJ2-1	many	TRBV12-3/TRBV12-4	.	TGTGCCAGCAGTTTTGTGCCAGGGTGGAGTGAGCAGTTCTTC	CASSFVPGWSEQFF
TRBJ1-2	.	TRBV29-1	.	TGCAGCGTTGAAGCCTCCTATGGGGGCCACACCTTC	CSVEASYGGHTF
TRBJ1-5	.	TRBV20-1	.	TGCAGTGCCCAACCGCGGGGCAGGGAGGATCAGCCCCAGCATTTT	CSAQPRGREDQPQHF
TRBJ1-5	.	TRBV20-1	.	TGCAGTGCTAGTGGCAGCTATAGCAATCAGCCCCAGCATTTT	CSASGSYSNQPQHF
TRBJ2-7	few	TRBV6-5	.	TGTGCCAGCAGTTTTTCGCAGGGATACGACGAGCAGTACTTC	CASSFSQGYDEQYF
TRBJ1-2	few	TRBV5-1	.	TGCGCCAGCAGTTCCGGGACCAGCCTGGACTATGGCTACACCTTC	CASSSGTSLDYGYTF
TRBJ1-5	many	TRBV4-3	.	TGCGCCAGCAGCCAAGATTTGATAGGTCAGCCCCAGCATTTT	CASSQDLIGQPQHF
TRBJ2-1	many	TRBV12-3/TRBV12-4	.	TGTGCCAGCAGTTTAGGGACCCCGAACAATGAGCAGTTCTTC	CASSLGTPNNEQFF
TRBJ1-4	few	TRBV18	.	TGTGCCAGCTCACCACCGGCAGGGCTTGAAAAACTGTTTTTT	CASSPPAGLEKLFF
TRBJ1-2	.	TRBV12-3/TRBV12-4	TRBD1	TGTGCCAGCAGTTCCCACGACAGGGGGCGGGAGGATGGCTACACCTTC	CASSSHDRGREDGYTF
TRBJ1-5	few	TRBV20-1	TRBD1	TGCAGTGCTAGACAGGGGGCGTTTCAGCCCCAGCATTTT	CSARQGAFQPQHF
TRBJ1-6	few	TRBV5-1	.	TGCGCCAGCAGCTTGGCAGCCGGTTCACCCCTCCACTTT	CASSLAAGSPLHF
TRBJ2-2	.	TRBV12-3/TRBV12-4	TRBD2	TGTGCCAGCAGACTAGCGGGGGGGCCTGTATCCGGGGAGCTGTTTTTT	CASRLAGGPVSGELFF
TRBJ1-5	.	TRBV5-1	.	TGCGCCAGCAGCTCCGGCCCAACGACAGGAGGGGGTGAGCCCCAGCATTTT	CASSSGPTTGGGEPQHF
TRBJ2-1	many	TRBV5-1	TRBD1	TGCGCCACCAGCGAAATGGGACAGGGATTATACAATGAGCAGTTCTTC	CATSEMGQGLYNEQFF
TRBJ2-7	.	TRBV6-2/TRBV6-3	.	TGTGCCAGCAGAAGACTTGTCTACGAGCAGTACTTC	CASRRLVYEQYF
TRBJ1-1	few	TRBV4-3	.	TGCGCCAGCAGGGTGGACCCAGGGGACCTGAACACTGAAGCTTTCTTT	CASRVDPGDLNTEAFF
TRBJ1-1	.	TRBV20-1	TRBD1	TGCAGTGCTAGCGCCACAGGGGGTACTGAAGCTTTCTTT	CSASATGGTEAFF
TRBJ2-5	.	TRBV5-4	.	TGTGCCAGCAGCTTGTCCCGATCGACGGAGACCCAGTACTTC	CASSLSRSTETQYF
TRBJ1-1	.	TRBV20-1	.	TGCAGTGTCCGTGGGCAGACTGAAGCTTTCTTT	CSVRGQTEAFF
TRBJ2-1	.	TRBV25-1	.	TGTGCCAGCAGTGAATGGAGTAATGAGCAGTTCTTC	CASSEWSNEQFF
TRBJ1-1	few	TRBV5-4	.	TGTGCCAGCGTGGGAGGGCGGGAGAACACTGAAGCTTTCTTT	CASVGGRENTEAFF
TRBJ1-1	many	TRBV6-2/TRBV6-3	.	TGTGCCAGCAGACTTCAACAGTCCCGCGGCACTGAAGCTTTCTTT	CASRLQQSRGTEAFF
TRBJ2-1	once	TRBV5-1	.	TGCGCCAGCAGCTTGGGCAGGGGTTACAATGAGCAGTTCTTC	CASSLGRGYNEQFF
TRBJ2-2	many	TRBV2	TRBD2	TGTGCCGCGGGAGGCACCGGGGAGCTGTTTTTT	CAAGGTGELFF
TRBJ2-1	.	TRBV7-8	TRBD1	TGTGCCAGCAGCTTAGTGTATGACAGGGAGTTCTTC	CASSLVYDREFF